This entry lists 19 T cell receptor beta chains sequenced from one sample in a study of blood T cell repertoires in COVID-19 (dated by TCRdb to the early 2020s). Libraries came from the immunoSEQ multiplex PCR assay. The table comes from immuneACCESS by way of TCRdb, which keeps in-frame sequences with V and J called. Part of the clones is missing from these tables; in studies checked, under half for an unresolved V gene and the rest for unknown reasons. This sample lists about 110,000 clones; approximately 86% were detected once. The ten largest clones take up approximately 4.7% of the sample. Material: peripheral blood. These receptors originate from a man aged 35 to 55 with acute or convalescent COVID-19.

The rearrangement links TRBV19 to TRBJ1-2; TRBD1 might be the D (5 bases). Germline V gene lookup returns CDR1 LNHDA and CDR2 SQIVND (reference sequence). CDR3 size: 15 residues. Trimming pared 6 bases from V and 2 bases from J, leaving 16 bases between. This CDR3 reads CASSRMGGINYGYTF. DNA for the CDR3: TGTGCCAGTAGCAGAATGGGGGGGATCAACTATGGCTACACCTTC.

The chain couples TRBV2 to TRBJ2-2; 10 bases match TRBD2. The V and J ends lost 7 bases and 5 bases, in that order; junction bases with no gene match: 4. The germline V gene has CDR1 SNHLY and CDR2 FYNNEI. CDR3 length: 14 amino acids. The CDR3 DNA reads as TGTGCCAGCAAGCGGGGGGGCCAAACCGGGGAGCTGTTTTTT. It encodes CASKRGGQTGELFF. Variable domain in full (rest from reference TRBV2 and TRBJ2-2): EPEVTQTPSHQVTQMGQEVILRCVPISNHLYFYWYRQILGQKVEFLVSFYNNEISEKSEIFDDQFSVERPDGSNFTLKIRSTKLEDSAMYFCASKRGGQTGELFFGEGSRLTVL.

The J gene is TRBJ1-1, the V gene TRBV5-4; D uncertain. The CDR3 spans 15 residues. Germline V gene data show CDR1 as SGHNT and CDR2 as YYREEE (reference sequence). The V gene lost 4 bases and the J gene lost 0 bases, with 13 bases spanning the gap. CDR3 loop: CASSPGWVMNTEAFF. CDR3 nucleotides: TGTGCCAGCAGCCCCGGGTGGGTAATGAACACTGAAGCTTTCTTT.

The rearrangement uses TRBV5-4 and TRBJ1-6, with 10 bases lining up with TRBD1. The CDR3 spans 15 residues. Germline V CDR1 and CDR2: SGHNT, YYREEE (reference sequence). Losses at the gene ends were 4 bases for V and 6 bases for J; bases not matched to a gene: 4. The CDR3 here is CASSLDRGPNSPLHF. In nucleotides, the CDR3 is TGTGCCAGCAGCCTCGACAGGGGGCCTAATTCACCCCTCCACTTT.

This clone was detected only once. This rearrangement joins TRBV11-2 to TRBJ2-5; weak D call: TRBD2 (6 bases). The germline CDR1 and CDR2 sequences are SGHAT and FQNNGV. CDR3 length: 13 amino acids. V was shortened by 3 bases and J by 7 bases, with 12 bases between the two germline ends. The chain's CDR3 is CASSFVGRGTQYF. The CDR3 DNA reads TGTGCCAGCAGCTTCGTGGGGCGGGGGACCCAGTACTTC.

The CDR3 DNA reads TGTGCCAGCAGCGCCCCGACTAGCGGGTCCATCTACAATGAGCAGTTCTTC. It translates to CASSAPTSGSIYNEQFF. The chain is built from TRBV9 and TRBJ2-1; 10 nucleotides match TRBD2. CDR3 length: 17 amino acids. The V gene's germline CDR1 is SGDLS and CDR2 YYNGEE. Unmatched junction bases numbered 9, after V lost 3 bases and J lost 3 bases.

The rearrangement uses TRBV6-6 and TRBJ1-5, with TRBD1 matching over 12 bases. There are 16 residues in the CDR3. CDR1 is MNHNY and CDR2 is SVGAGI in the germline V gene (reference sequence). Trimming removed 7 bases from V and 4 bases from J; junction bases left unmatched: 8. CDR3 bases: TGTGCCAGCACCCCGGGACAGGGGGCGGGAAATCAGCCCCAGCATTTT. Translated: CASTPGQGAGNQPQHF.

The gene calls are TRBV6-1 and TRBJ1-5, with a possible D match to TRBD1 (5 bases). Per the germline V gene, CDR1 is MNHNS and CDR2 is SASEGT. The germline V and J ends were trimmed by 2 bases and 7 bases, with 9 bases remaining between them. This CDR3 has 13 residues. The CDR3 sequence is CASSETGSQPQHF. The CDR3, as DNA: TGTGCCAGCAGTGAAACAGGTTCCCAGCCCCAGCATTTT.

The genes are TRBV6-5 and TRBJ1-4; D is unresolved. The CDR3 spans 14 residues. Germline V lookup: CDR1 MNHEY, CDR2 SVGAGI. The V and J ends lost 7 bases and 4 bases respectively, with 13 bases between them. The CDR3 region has the DNA TGTGCCAGCACTACGAGAAGCTTTAATGAAAAACTGTTTTTT. This encodes CASTTRSFNEKLFF.

A few counts support this clone. The V and J genes are TRBV5-4 and TRBJ2-1, with D possibly matching TRBD2 (6 bases). CDR1 and CDR2 from the germline V gene are SGHNT and YYREEE (reference sequence). Deletions cut 1 base from V and 5 bases from J, with 25 bases between. CDR3 length equals 19 residues. The CDR3 is CASSLSPQLMGGPNNEQFF. The CDR3 DNA sequence: TGTGCCAGCAGCTTGTCCCCTCAGCTCATGGGGGGACCTAACAATGAGCAGTTCTTC. The variable domain in full, completed from reference TRBV5-4 and TRBJ2-1, reads ETGVTQSPTHLIKTRGQQVTLRCSSQSGHNTVSWYQQALGQGPQFIFQYYREEENGRGNFPPRFSGLQFPNYSSELNVNALELDDSALYLCASSLSPQLMGGPNNEQFFGPGTRLTVL.

V usage is TRBV2 and J usage is TRBJ2-2; no clear D. Trimming shortened V by 2 bases and J by 6 bases, and 7 bases separated the two germline ends. Germline lookup yields CDR1 SNHLY and CDR2 FYNNEI. The CDR3 has 13 residues. CDR3 amino acids: CASSERVAGELFF. The CDR3, as DNA: TGTGCCAGCAGTGAACGTGTTGCCGGGGAGCTGTTTTTT.

This CDR3 reads CATGEGDYEQYF. The CDR3 DNA reads TGTGCCACCGGCGAGGGGGACTACGAGCAGTACTTC. J is TRBJ2-7 and V is TRBV19; possible D gene TRBD1, 6 bases. Germline assignment: CDR1 LNHDA and CDR2 SQIVND (reference sequence). V lost 10 bases and J lost 3, with 13 bases in between. The CDR3 is 12 amino acids. Together with reference TRBV19 and TRBJ2-7, the CDR3 gives the full variable domain: DGGITQSPKYLFRKEGQNVTLSCEQNLNHDAMYWYRQDPGQGLRLIYYSQIVNDFQKGDIAEGYSVSREKKESFPLTVTSAQKNPTAFYLCATGEGDYEQYFGPGTRLTVT.

The chain carries TRBV2 and TRBJ2-7; no reliable D call. The V gene lost 7 bases and the J gene lost 2 bases, with 9 bases spanning the gap. Germline V gene lookup returns CDR1 SNHLY and CDR2 FYNNEI. The length of the CDR3 is 12 residues. The CDR3 DNA reads as TGTGCCAGCACCGACCGGGCCTACGAGCAGTACTTC. Protein: CASTDRAYEQYF.

The gene calls are TRBV15 and TRBJ1-2; 7 nucleotides line up with TRBD1. V was pared by 5 bases and J by 2 bases, with 2 bases of the junction left unmatched. The CDR3 is made up of 13 amino acids. The V gene's germline CDR1 is LNHNV and CDR2 YYDKDF (reference sequence). The CDR3 loop reads CATSLTGNYGYTF. The CDR3 DNA reads as TGTGCCACCAGCTTGACAGGGAACTATGGCTACACCTTC.

This chain's CDR3 is CASSLSGTRYNEQFF. As DNA, the CDR3 is TGTGCCAGCAGCCTATCAGGGACTCGCTACAATGAGCAGTTCTTC. The chain recombines TRBV11-2 with TRBJ2-1, with D perhaps matching TRBD2 (6 bases). Trimming removed 5 bases from V and 3 bases from J, with 14 bases in between. The CDR3 is 15 amino acids. The V gene's germline CDR1 is SGHAT and CDR2 FQNNGV.

This clone was picked up many times. The chain recombines TRBV19 with TRBJ1-3, with D uncertain. V was cut by 5 bases and J by 0 bases, with 11 bases left in between. From germline, CDR1 is LNHDA and CDR2 SQIVND (reference sequence). This CDR3 contains 15 residues. This CDR3 reads CASSREGSSGNTIYF. CDR3 in DNA: TGTGCCAGTAGTCGCGAGGGTAGCTCTGGAAACACCATATATTTT.

The V and J genes are TRBV28 and TRBJ2-2; TRBD1 aligns across 10 bases. This CDR3 has 16 amino acids. The germline V gene has CDR1 MDHEN and CDR2 SYDVKM. Trimming cost V 4 bases and J 5 bases; bases outside gene matches: 7. The CDR3, as DNA: TGTGCCAGCAGTTCGCCGGGACAGGGGTTGACCGGGGAGCTGTTTTTT. As protein: CASSSPGQGLTGELFF.

The chain is built from TRBV4-2 and TRBJ1-3; D is unclear. V gave up 5 bases and J gave up 4 bases, with 15 bases separating them. Germline CDR1 and CDR2: LGHNA and YNFKEQ. This CDR3 has 15 residues. CDR3 amino acids: CASSSEGLQGNTIYF. DNA of the CDR3: TGTGCCAGCAGCTCGGAGGGATTGCAGGGAAACACCATATATTTT.

The V gene is TRBV25-1, the J gene TRBJ2-2, with D unresolved. CDR1 is MGHDK and CDR2 is SYGVNS in the germline V gene. Trimming took 3 bases from V and 8 from J, leaving 10 bases between them. The CDR3 extends over 13 amino acids. The CDR3 loop reads CASSDRLLGELFF. CDR3 DNA sequence: TGTGCCAGCAGTGACCGCCTCCTAGGGGAGCTGTTTTTT.